This T cell receptor beta chain was observed in a study of T-cell memory formation after mild COVID-19. One entry per CDR3 protein, called by TCRdb with MiXCR from the 5' RACE reads. This table holds about 620,000 distinct CDR3 sequences, more than 15% found once. Trimming removed 10 bases from V and 6 bases from J, with 16 bases in between. From germline, CDR1 is SEHNR and CDR2 FQNEAQ (reference sequence). This CDR3 has 12 residues. The clonotype was recovered from an adult woman who had mild COVID-19 (a few samples of this study predate the infection). Cell type and time point are not known. The sample comprised PBMCs or a T cell subset sorted from them (not recorded which). The chain combines TRBV7-9 with TRBJ2-7, with D possibly matching TRBD2 (5 bases). The CDR3 DNA is TGTGCCACCCCGGCCCCGGCGGGCGAGCAGTACTTC. Its protein is CATPAPAGEQYF. The full variable domain, its missing parts supplied by reference TRBV7-9 and TRBJ2-7, is DTGVSQNPRHKITKRGQNVTFRCDPISEHNRLYWYRQTLGQGPEFLTYFQNEAQLEKSRLLSDRFSAERPKGSFSTLEIQRTEQGDSAMYLCATPAPAGEQYFGPGTRLTVT.